This T cell receptor (beta chain) comes out of a study of T cell changes during pregnancy in multiple sclerosis. The sample holds a few counts of this clone. The CDR3 is 15 amino acids. Germline CDR1 LNHDA, CDR2 SQIVND (reference sequence). The V segment lost 6 bases and the J segment 5 bases; nucleotides outside the gene matches: 12. Sequenced by immunoSEQ multiplex PCR; TCRdb stores in-frame clones only, minus some. This table holds tens of thousands of clones, around 92% found once. Specimen: CD4+ T cells from peripheral blood mononuclear cells, collected in the third trimester of pregnancy. The chain employs TRBV19 and TRBJ1-2; 7 positions match TRBD1. This TCR derives from a female donor with multiple sclerosis, enrolled in a pregnancy study. Here the CDR3 DNA reads TGTGCCAGTAGCTCGTTTGTCAGGGGGAAATATGGCTACACCTTC. Protein sequence: CASSSFVRGKYGYTF.